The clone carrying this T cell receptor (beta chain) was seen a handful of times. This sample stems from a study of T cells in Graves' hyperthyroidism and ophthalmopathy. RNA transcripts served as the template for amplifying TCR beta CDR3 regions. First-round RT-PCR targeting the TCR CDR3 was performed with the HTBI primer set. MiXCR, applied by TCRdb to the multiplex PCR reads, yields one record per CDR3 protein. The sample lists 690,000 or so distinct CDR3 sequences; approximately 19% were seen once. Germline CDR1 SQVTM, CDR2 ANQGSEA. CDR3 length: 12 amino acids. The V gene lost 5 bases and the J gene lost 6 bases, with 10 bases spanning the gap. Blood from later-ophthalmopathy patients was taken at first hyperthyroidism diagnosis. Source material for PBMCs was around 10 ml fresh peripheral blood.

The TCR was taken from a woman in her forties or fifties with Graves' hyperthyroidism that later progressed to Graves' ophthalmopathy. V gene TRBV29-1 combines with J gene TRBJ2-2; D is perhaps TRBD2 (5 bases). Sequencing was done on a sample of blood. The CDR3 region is CSVPGIAGELFF. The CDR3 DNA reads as TGCAGCGTTCCGGGGATCGCCGGGGAGCTGTTTTTT.